This TCR beta chain was recovered during a study of cytotoxic CD8 clonotypes in ibrutinib-treated CLL. Study overall: Each sample contained, on average, approximately 230,000 productive templates and about 88,000 productive rearrangements. General observations from the study: Measured clonality at baseline was greater than in age-matched healthy donors and tracked with circulating CD8+ T-cell counts.

The table came from immunoSEQ multiplex PCR; TCRdb's copy has only in-frame clones and leaves some out. Seen here are some 140,000 clones, around 80% observed once, and the top ten hold roughly 3.5%. Regarding this clone: What it recognizes is unknown.

The V end lost 0 bases, the J end lost 7 bases, and 10 bases lay between the germline ends. The CDR3 sequence is 13 residues long. Germline CDR1 and CDR2: SGHRS and YFSETQ. This chain joins TRBV5-1 and TRBJ1-1, with D uncertain. Material: PBMCs, obtained after 24 months of ibrutinib treatment. This clonotype was sampled from a human donor with chronic lymphocytic leukemia. The CDR3 here is CASSLVADYEAFF. The CDR3 nucleotides are TGCGCCAGCAGCTTGGTGGCAGACTATGAAGCTTTCTTT.